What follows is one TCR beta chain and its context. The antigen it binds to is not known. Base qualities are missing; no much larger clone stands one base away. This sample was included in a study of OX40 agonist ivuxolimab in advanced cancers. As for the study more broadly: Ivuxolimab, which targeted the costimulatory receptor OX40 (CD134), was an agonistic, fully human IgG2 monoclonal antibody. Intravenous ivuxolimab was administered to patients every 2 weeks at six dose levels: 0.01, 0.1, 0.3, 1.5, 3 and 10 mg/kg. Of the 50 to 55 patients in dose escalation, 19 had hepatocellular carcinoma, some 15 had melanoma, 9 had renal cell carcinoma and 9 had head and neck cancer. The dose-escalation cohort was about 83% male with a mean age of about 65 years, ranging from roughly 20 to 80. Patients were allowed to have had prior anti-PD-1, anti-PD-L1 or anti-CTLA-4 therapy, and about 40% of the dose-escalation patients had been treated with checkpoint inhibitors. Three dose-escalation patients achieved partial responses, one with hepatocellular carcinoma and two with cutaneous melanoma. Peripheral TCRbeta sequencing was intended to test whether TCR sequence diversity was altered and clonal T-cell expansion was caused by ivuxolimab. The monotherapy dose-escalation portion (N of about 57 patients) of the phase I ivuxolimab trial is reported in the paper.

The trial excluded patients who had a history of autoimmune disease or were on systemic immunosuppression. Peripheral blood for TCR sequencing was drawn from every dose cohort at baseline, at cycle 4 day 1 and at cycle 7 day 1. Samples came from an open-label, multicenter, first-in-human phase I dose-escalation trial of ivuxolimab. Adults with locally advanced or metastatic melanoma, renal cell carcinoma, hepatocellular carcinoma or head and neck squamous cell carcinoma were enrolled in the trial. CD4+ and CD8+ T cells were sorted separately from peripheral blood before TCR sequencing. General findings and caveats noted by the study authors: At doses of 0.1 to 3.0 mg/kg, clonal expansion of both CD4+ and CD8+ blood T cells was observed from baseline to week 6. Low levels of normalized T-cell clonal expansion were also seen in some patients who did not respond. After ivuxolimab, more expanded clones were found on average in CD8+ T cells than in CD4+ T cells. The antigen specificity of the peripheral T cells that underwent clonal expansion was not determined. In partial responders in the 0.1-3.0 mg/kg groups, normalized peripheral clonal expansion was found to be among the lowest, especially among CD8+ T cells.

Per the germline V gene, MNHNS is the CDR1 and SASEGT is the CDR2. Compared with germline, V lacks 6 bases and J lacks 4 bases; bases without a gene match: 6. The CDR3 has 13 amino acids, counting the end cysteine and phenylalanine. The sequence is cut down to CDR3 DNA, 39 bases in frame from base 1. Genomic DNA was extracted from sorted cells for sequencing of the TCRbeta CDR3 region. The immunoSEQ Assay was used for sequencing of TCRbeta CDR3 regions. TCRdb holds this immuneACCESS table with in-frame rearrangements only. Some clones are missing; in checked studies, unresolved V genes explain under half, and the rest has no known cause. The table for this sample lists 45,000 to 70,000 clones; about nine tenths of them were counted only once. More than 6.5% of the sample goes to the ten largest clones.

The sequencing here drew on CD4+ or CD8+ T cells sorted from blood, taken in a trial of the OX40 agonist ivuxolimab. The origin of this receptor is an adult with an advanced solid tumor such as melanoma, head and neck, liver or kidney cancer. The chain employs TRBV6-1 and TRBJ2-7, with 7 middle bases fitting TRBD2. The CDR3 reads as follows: CASRASGLYEQYF. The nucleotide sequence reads TGTGCCAGCAGGGCTAGCGGTTTATACGAGCAGTACTTC.